The T cell receptor beta chain described here comes from a study of chemoradiotherapy in HPV16-positive cancers. The CDR3 sequence is 14 residues long. The germline V gene has CDR1 SGDLS and CDR2 YYNGEE. V was clipped by 2 bases and J by 4 bases; unmatched bases: 4. Libraries were prepared by immunoSEQ multiplex PCR; TCRdb keeps only in-frame clonotypes and omits some of them. The sample consists of about 12,000 clones, about 91% of them appearing once. Worth noting for this clone: Its antigen remains unidentified.

Study-wide findings and caveats: In HPV16-positive patients, HPV-responsive T-cell expansion tracked better recurrence-free survival.

This receptor was obtained from a human donor with HPV-associated anogenital cancer. Sequences were derived from blood, sampled from a patient who underwent chemoradiotherapy. This chain connects TRBV9 to TRBJ1-2; 8 nucleotides align to TRBD1. The CDR3 sequence is CASSVDRGGYGYTF. DNA for the CDR3: TGTGCCAGCAGCGTCGACAGGGGTGGCTATGGCTACACCTTC.